This is a list of T cell receptor beta chains from one sample in a study of T cell repertoires in cytomegalovirus infection. Via MiXCR, TCRdb re-called the reads, giving one row per CDR3 protein. The sample has approximately 910,000 distinct CDR3 sequences; around 30% are singletons. Their antigens remain unidentified. Sequencing was performed on cultured CD8+ T cells from PBMCs, taken from culture after CMV antigen stimulation. The source of these receptors is a human donor in good health (CMV status not recorded). Some clones in this sample may be carry-over from other donors' samples. Both conserved end residues are part of each CDR3. The D gene is left open where the match is weak. Clone size appears in some rows only: once, few, many, or a class for an expanded clone.

CDR3 DNA	CDR3 protein	V gene	J gene	clone size	D gene
TGTGCCAGCAGCTTAGGCGGACTAGCGTACACAGATACGCAGTATTTT	CASSLGGLAYTDTQYF	TRBV7-8	TRBJ2-3	NA	TRBD2
TGTGCCAGCAGTTTATCGCGCAGTCTCAACACCGGGGAGCTGTTTTTT	CASSLSRSLNTGELFF	TRBV27	TRBJ2-2	few	NA
TGCGCCAGCAGCCACCCCGGGCCGGGGGGGGAGCTGTTTTTT	CASSHPGPGGELFF	TRBV4-1	TRBJ2-2	NA	NA
TGTGCCAGCAGCAGCCGGGACACCAAAAACATTCAGTACTTC	CASSSRDTKNIQYF	TRBV7-6	TRBJ2-4	many	NA
TGTGCCAGCAGGCCAGCCAGGTCTTTGTTGGGGGAAGCTTTCTTT	CASRPARSLLGEAFF	TRBV7-6	TRBJ1-1	NA	NA
TGTGCCAGCATTACGATTGGGGGAAATGAAGCTTTCTTT	CASITIGGNEAFF	TRBV27	TRBJ1-1	NA	NA
TGTGCCAGCAGCTTAATGAGGGCGGGGGCGGCGGAGCAGTTCTTC	CASSLMRAGAAEQFF	TRBV7-2	TRBJ2-1	NA	NA
TGCGCCAGCAGCCACGACGGGACAGGGAATCAGCCCCAGCATTTT	CASSHDGTGNQPQHF	TRBV4-1	TRBJ1-5	few	TRBD1
TGTGCCAGCAGTTTATCGGGACTAGCGGGGGGGGGTGAGCAGTTCTTC	CASSLSGLAGGGEQFF	TRBV27	TRBJ2-1	NA	TRBD2
TGCAGCGTTAACAGTGGGGAAAAACTGTTTTTT	CSVNSGEKLFF	TRBV29-1	TRBJ1-4	NA	NA
TGTGCCAGCAGCATTGGTCCTTACAATGAGCAGTTCTTC	CASSIGPYNEQFF	TRBV12-3/TRBV12-4	TRBJ2-1	many	NA
TGTGCCAGCAGCTTGGACCCCAACAAGGGGTTATTCTACAATGAGCAGTTCTTC	CASSLDPNKGLFYNEQFF	TRBV5-5	TRBJ2-1	NA	NA
TGTGCCAGCTCCCCGAGCAGTCAAAGTGACAGGAACACCGGGGAGCTGTTTTTT	CASSPSSQSDRNTGELFF	TRBV18	TRBJ2-2	few	NA
TGCGCCAGCAGCCCAGCAAGTTCGGGGGCTAATGAGCAGTTCTTC	CASSPASSGANEQFF	TRBV4-1	TRBJ2-1	NA	NA
TGTGCCAGCAGCTTTGGAGGAAAACTGTTTTTT	CASSFGGKLFF	TRBV7-2	TRBJ1-4	many	NA
TGTGCCAGCGCCTTCTCCCCAGGGAGGCCCCGAGATACGCAGTATTTT	CASAFSPGRPRDTQYF	TRBV27	TRBJ2-3	NA	NA
TGTGCCAGCAGTTTAGAGGGGATCCAAGAGACCCAGTACTTC	CASSLEGIQETQYF	TRBV12-3/TRBV12-4	TRBJ2-5	few	NA
TGTGCCAGCGGACGGACAGGGAGCACAGATACGCAGTATTTT	CASGRTGSTDTQYF	TRBV27	TRBJ2-3	few	TRBD1
TGTGCCAGCAGCCAAGAGACTAGCGGGGCTTACAATGAGCAGTTCTTC	CASSQETSGAYNEQFF	TRBV4-2	TRBJ2-1	once	TRBD2
TGCGCCAGCAGCCAAGGGGACGGACTGAACACTGAAGCTTTCTTT	CASSQGDGLNTEAFF	TRBV4-1	TRBJ1-1	many	NA
TGTGCCAGCAGCCCGGACGGTGAAGCCCAGCATTTT	CASSPDGEAQHF	TRBV6-2/TRBV6-3	TRBJ1-5	few	NA
TGCGCCAGCAGCCATGGCGATCGGGGCCTGGGGAATGAGCAGTTCTTC	CASSHGDRGLGNEQFF	TRBV5-1	TRBJ2-1	NA	NA
TGTGCCAGCACAGGGAGCTCTGGAAACACCATATATTTT	CASTGSSGNTIYF	TRBV28	TRBJ1-3	NA	NA
TGTGCCAGCAGTACGAGCCCCGCAGGGTCACCCCTCCACTTT	CASSTSPAGSPLHF	TRBV6-4	TRBJ1-6	NA	NA
TGTGCCAGCAGCGCATCAGGGTATAGCAATCAGCCCCAGCATTTT	CASSASGYSNQPQHF	TRBV9	TRBJ1-5	NA	NA
TGCGCCAGCAGCCAAGAACGAGGGTTAAGGGATGAAAAACTGTTTTTT	CASSQERGLRDEKLFF	TRBV4-1	TRBJ1-4	NA	NA
TGCAGTGCTAGAATGAAACCGGGACTAGGAAACACCGGGGAGCTGTTTTTT	CSARMKPGLGNTGELFF	TRBV20-1	TRBJ2-2	NA	TRBD2
TGCGCCAGCAGCCAAAACCCAAGCGGGGGGACGGGGTCCTACAATGAGCAGTTCTTC	CASSQNPSGGTGSYNEQFF	TRBV4-1	TRBJ2-1	NA	TRBD2
TGTGCCAGCAGTTACAGGGATTACACTGAAGCTTTCTTT	CASSYRDYTEAFF	TRBV6-5	TRBJ1-1	NA	NA
TGTGCCAGCAGCTTGTGGGGCCCAGCCGGGGAGCTGTTTTTT	CASSLWGPAGELFF	TRBV5-4	TRBJ2-2	few	NA
TGTGCCATCAGGGAGTACTACCATCAGGGAATCAACAAGGGAGAATCTGGGGCCAACGTCCTGACTTTC	CAIREYYHQGINKGESGANVLTF	TRBV10-3	TRBJ2-6	few	NA
TGTGCCAGCAGCCCCCCAACTAGCGGGGGGGCACCCAAGCGAGAGACCCAGTACTTC	CASSPPTSGGAPKRETQYF	TRBV7-9	TRBJ2-5	many	TRBD2
TGTGCCAGCAGTCCGCCTTTCGGGGGATTGCTTCAGCCCCAGCATTTT	CASSPPFGGLLQPQHF	TRBV7-3	TRBJ1-5	many	NA
TGTGCCAGCAGCCCAGCCTACAGGGGCCCCTATAATTCACCCCTCCACTTT	CASSPAYRGPYNSPLHF	TRBV12-3/TRBV12-4	TRBJ1-6	few	TRBD1
TGTGCCAGCAGCGAAGGGGACAGCCTGGTCGGGCAAGAGACCCAGTACTTC	CASSEGDSLVGQETQYF	TRBV7-6	TRBJ2-5	many	TRBD1
TGTGCCAGCAGCTTATATCCGGACCAGCCCCAGCATTTT	CASSLYPDQPQHF	TRBV7-6	TRBJ1-5	few	NA
TGTGCCAGCAGTTACCGCAAACCAGGGGGCGCGGCCCCAGATACGCAGTATTTT	CASSYRKPGGAAPDTQYF	TRBV6-5	TRBJ2-3	NA	TRBD1
TGTGCCAGCAGTTCCCTTACACGGATTCCCTACAATGAGCAGTTCTTC	CASSSLTRIPYNEQFF	TRBV28	TRBJ2-1	few	NA
TGTGCCACGACTGGGGCAGCTGCCAACTCTGGGGCCAACGTCCTGACTTTC	CATTGAAANSGANVLTF	TRBV10-3	TRBJ2-6	few	NA
TGTGCCAGCAGAGACCGTTGGGGGACCCAGTACTTC	CASRDRWGTQYF	TRBV2	TRBJ2-5	NA	NA
TGCAGCGTTGCGAGGGTTGGTCAGCCCCAGCATTTT	CSVARVGQPQHF	TRBV29-1	TRBJ1-5	NA	NA
TGTGCCAGCAGCTTATTAGGGGCGGGACTGGTCTATAATGAGCAGTTCTTC	CASSLLGAGLVYNEQFF	TRBV7-8	TRBJ2-1	NA	NA
TGTGCCATCAGCGGCCCGGGCAGAGTGAACACTGAAGCTTTCTTT	CAISGPGRVNTEAFF	TRBV10-3	TRBJ1-1	few	NA